This TCR beta chain was captured in a study of cytomegalovirus exposure and HLA in healthy donors. Notes on the study in general: Specific recognition of CMV antigens was confirmed in vitro for three chains (all CMV-associated). Productive rates of about 87% or about 30% were seen for most TCR beta V segments in an earlier analysis.

About this clone: What it recognizes is unknown.

The PCR used 60 Vbeta and 13 Jbeta primers. Original methodology: Later, an analysis found 65 million to 85 million unique TCR beta chains, and roughly 9.9 million of these were shared. Sequencing was performed with immunoSEQ multiplex PCR; in TCRdb, only in-frame clones are kept and a portion is missing. The V and J calls and clone size are taken from that table; D and trimming were inferred from the DNA. This sample yields tens of thousands of clones, of which approximately 71% are seen a single time; approximately 5.5% belongs to the top ten. Germline V gene lookup returns CDR1 MNHNS and CDR2 SASEGT. The ends lost 10 bases at V and 7 bases at J; junction bases unmatched: 13. This CDR3 is 14 amino acids long.

The TCR sequence derives from a man over 45 in good health and CMV-seronegative. Specimen: PBMCs. The V call is TRBV6-1, the J call TRBJ1-2; TRBD1 agrees at 9 bases. CDR3 loop: CATSHPQGARGYTF. For the CDR3, the DNA is TGTGCCACCAGCCACCCACAGGGGGCGCGTGGCTACACCTTC.